Listed below are T cell receptor beta chains from one sample, sequenced in a study of T cell responses to AZD1222 COVID-19 vaccine. Measured with immunoSEQ multiplex PCR; TCRdb has only the in-frame clones, and not every one. This table holds approximately 160,000 clones, 90% to 95% found once. Material: peripheral blood, obtained 28 days after the second AZD1222 dose. The receptors were gathered from an adult who received the AZD1222 COVID-19 vaccine. The CDR3 runs from the conserved cysteine through the conserved F or W. Each record gives: V gene, J gene, CDR3 length, clone size, D gene, CDR3 DNA, CDR3 protein. D genes are given only for firm matches. Some rows mark clone size as missing; the rest say once, few, many or name a class of expanded clone.

v_call: TRBV7-2
j_call: TRBJ2-1
cdr3_length: 15
clone_size: .
d_call: TRBD1
cdr3_nt: TGTGCCAGCAGCACACGGGACAGGTTTAACAATGAGCAGTTCTTC
cdr3_aa: CASSTRDRFNNEQFF

v_call: TRBV2
j_call: TRBJ2-1
cdr3_length: 15
clone_size: .
d_call: .
cdr3_nt: TGTGCCAGCAGGCCCGGGATCTTCCCTTACAATGAGCAGTTCTTC
cdr3_aa: CASRPGIFPYNEQFF

v_call: TRBV11-2
j_call: TRBJ2-3
cdr3_length: 15
clone_size: .
d_call: TRBD1
cdr3_nt: TGTGCCAGCAGCTTCGGACAGGGAAGGACAGATACGCAGTATTTT
cdr3_aa: CASSFGQGRTDTQYF

v_call: TRBV4-1
j_call: TRBJ2-7
cdr3_length: 16
clone_size: once
d_call: TRBD2
cdr3_nt: TGCGCCAGCAGCGAGAGTTCGGCTAGCGGTGTTTACGAGCAGTACTTC
cdr3_aa: CASSESSASGVYEQYF

v_call: TRBV19
j_call: TRBJ1-2
cdr3_length: 14
clone_size: .
d_call: .
cdr3_nt: TGTGCCAGTAGTTCCCAGGGATCGTTCTATGGCTACACCTTC
cdr3_aa: CASSSQGSFYGYTF

v_call: TRBV30
j_call: TRBJ1-6
cdr3_length: 13
clone_size: once
d_call: .
cdr3_nt: TGTGCCTGGGAGGAACAGAATTTTTCACCCCTCCACTTT
cdr3_aa: CAWEEQNFSPLHF

v_call: TRBV5-6
j_call: TRBJ1-2
cdr3_length: 11
clone_size: .
d_call: TRBD1
cdr3_nt: TGTGCCAGCAGCCAGGGGGTCGGCTACACCTTC
cdr3_aa: CASSQGVGYTF

v_call: TRBV5-4
j_call: TRBJ1-3
cdr3_length: 15
clone_size: .
d_call: .
cdr3_nt: TGTGCCAGCAGCTCGGACAGCCAGTCTGGAAACACCATATATTTT
cdr3_aa: CASSSDSQSGNTIYF

v_call: TRBV27
j_call: TRBJ2-5
cdr3_length: 16
clone_size: .
d_call: .
cdr3_nt: TGTGCCAGCAGTTTAGGTTTCCGTCGAAACTTGGAGACCCAGTACTTC
cdr3_aa: CASSLGFRRNLETQYF

v_call: TRBV18
j_call: TRBJ1-4
cdr3_length: 13
clone_size: .
d_call: .
cdr3_nt: TGTGCCAGCTCTCGCGACCCGATTGAAAAACTGTTTTTT
cdr3_aa: CASSRDPIEKLFF

v_call: TRBV21-1
j_call: TRBJ2-4
cdr3_length: 14
clone_size: .
d_call: .
cdr3_nt: TGTGCCAGCAGCAAACAGGGTCGGGAAAACATTCAGTACTTC
cdr3_aa: CASSKQGRENIQYF

v_call: TRBV7-8
j_call: TRBJ2-7
cdr3_length: 14
clone_size: .
d_call: TRBD1
cdr3_nt: TGTGCCAGCAGCTCCACCGGGACAGCCTACGAGCAGTACTTC
cdr3_aa: CASSSTGTAYEQYF

v_call: TRBV13
j_call: TRBJ2-2
cdr3_length: 16
clone_size: once
d_call: .
cdr3_nt: TGTGCCAGCAGCTTAGCCCTTACAGGGTTCACCGGGGAGCTGTTTTTT
cdr3_aa: CASSLALTGFTGELFF

v_call: TRBV3-1/TRBV3-2
j_call: TRBJ2-4
cdr3_length: 16
clone_size: .
d_call: .
cdr3_nt: TGTGCCAGCAGCCCCCCGACAGTCTTAGCCAAAAACATTCAGTACTTC
cdr3_aa: CASSPPTVLAKNIQYF

v_call: TRBV3-1/TRBV3-2
j_call: TRBJ1-5
cdr3_length: 15
clone_size: .
d_call: TRBD1
cdr3_nt: TGTGCCAGCAGCCCATTTGGACAGGGAGATCAGCCCCAGCATTTT
cdr3_aa: CASSPFGQGDQPQHF

v_call: TRBV28
j_call: TRBJ2-3
cdr3_length: 18
clone_size: .
d_call: TRBD2
cdr3_nt: TGTGCCAGCAGTCCAACAGGGACTAGCGGGGGGGGCACAGATACGCAGTATTTT
cdr3_aa: CASSPTGTSGGGTDTQYF

v_call: TRBV5-4
j_call: TRBJ2-2
cdr3_length: 17
clone_size: once
d_call: TRBD1
cdr3_nt: TGTGCCAGCAGCTTGGGCGTACAGGGGGCCAACACCGGGGAGCTGTTTTTT
cdr3_aa: CASSLGVQGANTGELFF

v_call: TRBV5-6
j_call: TRBJ1-1
cdr3_length: 15
clone_size: .
d_call: .
cdr3_nt: TGTGCCAGCAGCTTCCAGGGACACGAGAACACTGAAGCTTTCTTT
cdr3_aa: CASSFQGHENTEAFF

v_call: TRBV6-5
j_call: TRBJ1-1
cdr3_length: 14
clone_size: .
d_call: .
cdr3_nt: TGTGCCACCCGGGACTACAGAGGGGACACTGAAGCTTTCTTT
cdr3_aa: CATRDYRGDTEAFF

v_call: TRBV11-2
j_call: TRBJ2-5
cdr3_length: 15
clone_size: .
d_call: .
cdr3_nt: TGTGCCAGCAGCTTAGGGATAAGGTACCAAGAGACCCAGTACTTC
cdr3_aa: CASSLGIRYQETQYF

v_call: TRBV5-5
j_call: TRBJ1-2
cdr3_length: 14
clone_size: .
d_call: TRBD1
cdr3_nt: TGTGCCAGCAGCATACGGACAGGGGAATATGGCTACACCTTC
cdr3_aa: CASSIRTGEYGYTF

v_call: TRBV4-1
j_call: TRBJ1-2
cdr3_length: 15
clone_size: .
d_call: .
cdr3_nt: TGCGCCAGCAGCCCTCAGGGACGGATGGACTATGGCTACACCTTC
cdr3_aa: CASSPQGRMDYGYTF

v_call: TRBV3-1/TRBV3-2
j_call: TRBJ1-4
cdr3_length: 13
clone_size: once
d_call: .
cdr3_nt: TGTGCCAGCAGGCGGCAGCTGAATGAAAAACTGTTTTTT
cdr3_aa: CASRRQLNEKLFF

v_call: TRBV14
j_call: TRBJ2-3
cdr3_length: 16
clone_size: .
d_call: TRBD2
cdr3_nt: TGTGCCAGCAGTCTAGCGGGGGAGACTAGCACAGATACGCAGTATTTT
cdr3_aa: CASSLAGETSTDTQYF

v_call: TRBV2
j_call: TRBJ1-3
cdr3_length: 13
clone_size: .
d_call: .
cdr3_nt: TGTGCCATCCGGGACTACTCTGGAAACACCATATATTTT
cdr3_aa: CAIRDYSGNTIYF

v_call: TRBV15
j_call: TRBJ2-1
cdr3_length: 16
clone_size: .
d_call: TRBD2
cdr3_nt: TGTGCCACCAGCAGAGTGGGTAGCGGGGAGTACAATGAGCAGTTCTTC
cdr3_aa: CATSRVGSGEYNEQFF

v_call: TRBV5-1
j_call: TRBJ1-3
cdr3_length: 19
clone_size: .
d_call: .
cdr3_nt: TGCGCCAGCAGCCCCCTCGGGGGGGATAAACTTAGTTCTGGAAACACCATATATTTT
cdr3_aa: CASSPLGGDKLSSGNTIYF

v_call: TRBV18
j_call: TRBJ2-7
cdr3_length: 11
clone_size: .
d_call: TRBD1
cdr3_nt: TGTGCCAGCTCACCAGGGACAGGGGAGTACTTC
cdr3_aa: CASSPGTGEYF

v_call: TRBV7-3
j_call: TRBJ1-5
cdr3_length: 13
clone_size: .
d_call: .
cdr3_nt: TGTGCCAGCAGCTTAACGTCGGGACAGCCCCAGCATTTT
cdr3_aa: CASSLTSGQPQHF

v_call: TRBV27
j_call: TRBJ1-6
cdr3_length: 14
clone_size: .
d_call: .
cdr3_nt: TGTGCCAGCAGTTTGTGGCTGACTAATTCACCCCTCCACTTT
cdr3_aa: CASSLWLTNSPLHF

v_call: TRBV27
j_call: TRBJ1-2
cdr3_length: 15
clone_size: .
d_call: .
cdr3_nt: TGTGCCAGCAGTCCCTCCTCCAGGGGCCTCTATGGCTACACCTTC
cdr3_aa: CASSPSSRGLYGYTF

v_call: TRBV18
j_call: TRBJ1-1
cdr3_length: 15
clone_size: .
d_call: .
cdr3_nt: TGTGCCAGCTCACCACGGGCAGGGAGCAACACTGAAGCTTTCTTT
cdr3_aa: CASSPRAGSNTEAFF

v_call: TRBV11-2
j_call: TRBJ2-5
cdr3_length: 12
clone_size: .
d_call: TRBD1
cdr3_nt: TGTGCCAGCAGCATATACAGGGGGCCGGTTAACTTC
cdr3_aa: CASSIYRGPVNF

v_call: TRBV6-4
j_call: TRBJ1-2
cdr3_length: 14
clone_size: .
d_call: .
cdr3_nt: TGTGCCAGCAGGCCGACAGGAAATTCGGGTGGCTACACCTTC
cdr3_aa: CASRPTGNSGGYTF

v_call: TRBV2
j_call: TRBJ1-4
cdr3_length: 14
clone_size: .
d_call: .
cdr3_nt: TGTGCCAGCAGGGCGCTACCAACTAATGAAAAACTGTTTTTT
cdr3_aa: CASRALPTNEKLFF

v_call: TRBV6-5
j_call: TRBJ1-5
cdr3_length: 13
clone_size: .
d_call: TRBD1
cdr3_nt: TGTGCCAGCAGCACACAGGGGAATCAGCCCCAGCATTTT
cdr3_aa: CASSTQGNQPQHF

v_call: TRBV27
j_call: TRBJ1-6
cdr3_length: 14
clone_size: .
d_call: TRBD1
cdr3_nt: TGTGCCAGCAGTCCGACAGGGGTTAATTCACCCCTCCACTTT
cdr3_aa: CASSPTGVNSPLHF

v_call: TRBV29-1
j_call: TRBJ2-1
cdr3_length: 12
clone_size: .
d_call: .
cdr3_nt: TGCAGCGTATCCAGGGGGGACAATGAGCAGTTCTTC
cdr3_aa: CSVSRGDNEQFF

v_call: TRBV7-9
j_call: TRBJ1-4
cdr3_length: 14
clone_size: .
d_call: .
cdr3_nt: TGTGCCAGCAGCTCCCGGGCTGGAAATGAAAAACTGTTTTTT
cdr3_aa: CASSSRAGNEKLFF